Listed here is a single T cell receptor (beta chain). Antigen specificity is unknown. Preparing the TCRbeta library involved the use of unique molecular identifiers. TCRdb re-called the PCR reads with MiXCR, one entry per CDR3 protein. The sample shows approximately 82,000 distinct CDR3 sequences, 15% to 20% of them seen only once. This CDR3 comprises 15 residues. Trimming took off 2 bases at V and 3 bases at J, with 14 bases between the two ends. Germline V lookup: CDR1 SGHRS, CDR2 YFSETQ. The sample comes from a study of T-cell reconstitution after alpha-beta-depleted transplantation in children. Findings and limits, study-wide: Surviving recipient T cells and thymic progenitors produced the high day-60 TCRbeta diversity seen in some patients. After one year, T-cell counts and TCRbeta diversity mostly came from new T cells. Alpha-beta T cells present about two months after transplant were reported to originate from several hundred expanded graft clones.

The chain recombines TRBV5-1 with TRBJ1-2, with D possibly being TRBD1 (6 bases). The TCR sequence derives from a male patient aged 2 to 9 who had a stem cell transplant for acute lymphoblastic leukemia, so the T cells may come from the graft donor. Material: PBMCs, mostly from graft donor cells, obtained 360 days after TCRalphabeta/CD19-depleted stem cell transplant. This chain's CDR3 is CASSFDRPSDYGYTF. As DNA, the CDR3 is TGCGCCAGCAGCTTCGACAGGCCTAGTGACTATGGCTACACCTTC.